These 18 T cell receptor beta chains share one sample of origin, sequenced in a study of cytomegalovirus exposure and HLA in healthy donors. Use of 60 Vbeta and 13 Jbeta primers characterized the PCR. The assay was immunoSEQ multiplex PCR, and TCRdb's table has in-frame clones only and misses some. There are 200,000 or so clones in the sample, with 0.9% to 1.4% held by the top ten. Sequenced sample: PBMCs. The receptors originated from a girl aged 2 to 10 in good health and CMV-seropositive.

This chain joins TRBV4-2 and TRBJ1-1; 8 bases are shared with TRBD1. V lost 6 bases to trimming and J lost 10 bases; unmatched junction nucleotides: 13. The CDR3 runs 14 residues. The germline V gene encodes CDR1 LGHNA and CDR2 YNFKEQ. This CDR3 reads CASRHDRGNPRAFF. CDR3 nucleotides: TGTGCCAGCAGGCATGACAGGGGCAACCCGCGAGCTTTCTTT.

This chain links TRBV30 with TRBJ1-2; D might be TRBD1 (6 bases). V gave up 1 base and J gave up 2 bases, with 20 bases separating them. The CDR3 is 17 residues long. CDR1 and CDR2 from the germline V gene are GTSNPN and SVGIG (reference sequence). CDR3 residues: CAWSAELYREGNYGYTF. CDR3 DNA sequence: TGTGCCTGGAGTGCGGAGCTCTACAGGGAGGGGAACTATGGCTACACCTTC.

The CDR3 DNA sequence: TGTGCTAGTGGTTTGGGGACTAGCGGGGAGACCCAGTACTTC. Translating it yields CASGLGTSGETQYF. The chain couples TRBV12-5 to TRBJ2-5; 11 nucleotides match TRBD2. The CDR3 is 14 amino acids. Per the germline V gene, CDR1 is LGHNT and CDR2 is FRNRAP. The J segment lost 5 bases and the V segment lost 1 base, leaving 0 bases of the junction unmatched.

This chain joins TRBV19 and TRBJ2-3; 8 bases are a match to TRBD2. V lost 4 bases and J lost 11; bases outside the gene matches: 17. CDR1 and CDR2 (germline): LNHDA, SQIVND (reference sequence). CDR3 length: 16 residues. CDR3 DNA: TGTGCCAGTAGTACCCGCCCCCCTACCAGCGGGAGTGTGCAGTATTTT. Translating it yields CASSTRPPTSGSVQYF.

Worth noting for this clone: This same CDR3 is encoded by further DNA sequences in the sample. J is TRBJ1-2 and V is TRBV6-1; possibly TRBD1 for D (5 bases). The CDR3 runs to 12 residues. Germline assignment: CDR1 MNHNS and CDR2 SASEGT. V was trimmed by 2 bases and J by 5 bases, leaving 6 bases between them. CDR3 residues: CASSERGYGYTF. The CDR3, as DNA: TGTGCCAGCAGTGAAAGGGGATATGGCTACACCTTC.

The rearrangement links TRBV6-1 to TRBJ1-4; tentative D call: TRBD1 (6 bases). CDR3 size: 14 residues. V lost 3 bases and J 8 bases, leaving 13 bases between the germline ends. CDR1 and CDR2 from the germline V gene are MNHNS and SASEGT. The chain's CDR3 is CASSDRDKEEKLFF. The CDR3 DNA is TGTGCCAGCAGTGACCGGGACAAGGAAGAAAAACTGTTTTTT.

This chain joins TRBV6-5 and TRBJ2-6, with D perhaps matching TRBD1 (5 bases). The V gene lost 2 bases and the J gene lost 15 bases, with 20 bases spanning the gap. CDR1 and CDR2 (germline): MNHEY, SVGAGI. CDR3 length: 15 residues. The CDR3 sequence: CASSYLQGEKKALTF. The CDR3 nucleotides are TGTGCCAGCAGTTACCTCCAGGGTGAGAAGAAGGCCCTGACTTTC.

The rearrangement links TRBV10-2 to TRBJ2-3; 9 bases are shared with TRBD2. After removal of 9 bases from V and 0 bases from J, the junction contained 4 bases not matched to a gene. CDR1 and CDR2 (germline): WSHSY, SAAADI. The CDR3 extends over 14 amino acids. The CDR3 nucleotides are TGCGCCAGTAGACTAGCGGAGAGCACAGATACGCAGTATTTT. Its protein is CASRLAESTDTQYF.

J is TRBJ2-4 and V is TRBV14; D is possibly TRBD2 (6 bases). CDR1 is SGHDN, CDR2 FVKESK, per germline. This CDR3 is 14 amino acids long. With 1 base removed from V and 8 bases from J, the gap between germline ends came to 12 bases. The CDR3 nucleotides are TGTGCCAGCAGCCAAGTGGGGAGGAAGGACATTCAGTACTTC. Its translation: CASSQVGRKDIQYF.

The chain uses TRBV6-1 and TRBJ2-7; 12 nucleotides line up with TRBD1. This CDR3 is 15 amino acids long. The ends lost 10 bases at V and 4 bases at J; junction bases unmatched: 11. The V gene's germline CDR1 is MNHNS and CDR2 SASEGT. The CDR3 spells CAIFERDRGRYEQYF. CDR3 in DNA: TGTGCCATCTTCGAGCGGGACAGGGGGCGATACGAGCAGTACTTC.

The chain's CDR3 is CASRKEDRVFTDTQYF. The CDR3 nucleotides read TGTGCCAGCAGAAAAGAGGACAGGGTATTCACAGATACGCAGTATTTT. The chain links TRBV11-2 to TRBJ2-3; 8 bases fit TRBD1. There are 16 residues in the CDR3. With 6 bases clipped from V and 2 bases from J, the junction kept 10 bases outside the gene matches. Germline V lookup: CDR1 SGHAT, CDR2 FQNNGV. Full variable domain (rest looked up from reference TRBV11-2 and TRBJ2-3): EAGVAQSPRYKIIEKRQSVAFWCNPISGHATLYWYQQILGQGPKLLIQFQNNGVVDDSQLPKDRFSAERLKGVDSTLKIQPAKLEDSAVYLCASRKEDRVFTDTQYFGPGTRLTVL.

This chain links TRBV7-8 with TRBJ1-6, with D maybe TRBD1 (6 bases). The CDR3 has 14 amino acids. The germline CDR1 and CDR2 sequences are SGHVS and FQNEAQ. V gave up 2 bases and J gave up 9 bases, with 11 bases separating them. For the CDR3, the DNA is TGTGCCAGCAGCTTATCAGGGGTTGGTTCACCCCTCCACTTT. This codes for CASSLSGVGSPLHF. The full variable domain, with the rest looked up from reference TRBV7-8 and TRBJ1-6, is GAGVSQSPRYKVAKRGQDVALRCDPISGHVSLFWYQQALGQGPEFLTYFQNEAQLDKSGLPSDRFFAERPEGSVSTLKIQRTQQEDSAVYLCASSLSGVGSPLHFGNGTRLTVT.

The chain employs TRBV4-2 and TRBJ2-5, with TRBD1 matching over 9 bases. The J call is doubtful: the DNA matches TRBJ2-7 better. The germline CDR1 and CDR2 sequences are LGHNA and YNFKEQ. CDR3 length: 14 residues. CDR3: CASSQEGTGFEQYF. CDR3 in DNA: TGTGCCAGCAGCCAAGAGGGGACAGGGTTCGAGCAGTACTTC.

The chain recombines TRBV11-2 with TRBJ2-7; 7 nucleotides agree with TRBD1. Per the germline V gene, CDR1 is SGHAT and CDR2 is FQNNGV. Trimming cost V 4 bases and J 3 bases; bases outside gene matches: 3. CDR3 length equals 13 residues. The CDR3 reads CASSWTGSYEQYF. CDR3 coding DNA: TGTGCCAGCAGCTGGACAGGAAGCTACGAGCAGTACTTC. The variable domain in full, completed from reference TRBV11-2 and TRBJ2-7, reads EAGVAQSPRYKIIEKRQSVAFWCNPISGHATLYWYQQILGQGPKLLIQFQNNGVVDDSQLPKDRFSAERLKGVDSTLKIQPAKLEDSAVYLCASSWTGSYEQYFGPGTRLTVT.

The CDR3 here is CASSLGVGVSYNEQFF. CDR3 DNA sequence: TGCGCCAGCAGCTTGGGGGTGGGAGTCTCCTACAATGAGCAGTTCTTC. This rearrangement joins TRBV5-1 to TRBJ2-1; tentative D call: TRBD2 (5 bases). Looked up from germline, CDR1 is SGHRS and CDR2 is YFSETQ. Trimming took 0 bases from V and 0 from J, leaving 10 bases between them. This CDR3 is built from 16 residues.

The chain combines TRBV28 with TRBJ2-7, with TRBD2 matching over 9 bases. Trimming cost V 3 bases and J 3 bases; bases outside gene matches: 3. In germline, CDR1 is MDHEN, CDR2 SYDVKM. The CDR3 is 14 amino acids. This CDR3 is CASSFPSGDYEQYF. The DNA of the CDR3 is TGTGCCAGCAGTTTCCCTAGCGGGGACTACGAGCAGTACTTC.

The genes are TRBV27 and TRBJ2-1; 9 bases are a match to TRBD2. CDR1 is MNHEY and CDR2 is SMNVEV in the germline V gene (reference sequence). The CDR3 spans 15 residues. The ends lost 2 bases at V and 4 bases at J; junction bases unmatched: 3. The CDR3 coding sequence is TGTGCCAGCAGTTTACGCCTAGCGGGGTACAATGAGCAGTTCTTC. It codes for CASSLRLAGYNEQFF.

The chain recombines TRBV9 with TRBJ2-3; TRBD1 matches 8 bases. With V trimmed by 3 bases and J by 6 bases, 3 bases remained unmatched. Germline CDR1 is SGDLS and CDR2 is YYNGEE. The CDR3 spans 13 residues. The CDR3 bases are TGTGCCAGCAGCGCGGACAGGGCGGATACGCAGTATTTT. It translates to CASSADRADTQYF.